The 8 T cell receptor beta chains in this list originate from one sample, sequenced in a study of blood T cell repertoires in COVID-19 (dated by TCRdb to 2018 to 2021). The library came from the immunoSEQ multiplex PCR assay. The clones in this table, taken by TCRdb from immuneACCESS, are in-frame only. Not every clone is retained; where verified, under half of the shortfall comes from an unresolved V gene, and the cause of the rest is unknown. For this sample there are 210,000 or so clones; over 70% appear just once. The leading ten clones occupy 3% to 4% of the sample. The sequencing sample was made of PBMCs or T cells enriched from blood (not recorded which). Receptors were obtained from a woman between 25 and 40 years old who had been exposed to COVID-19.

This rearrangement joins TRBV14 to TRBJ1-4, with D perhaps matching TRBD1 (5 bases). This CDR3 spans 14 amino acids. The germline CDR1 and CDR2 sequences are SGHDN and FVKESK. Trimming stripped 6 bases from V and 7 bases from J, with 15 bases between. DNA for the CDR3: TGTGCCAGCAGTGAAATGGGGAGGGGTGAAAAACTGTTTTTT. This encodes CASSEMGRGEKLFF.

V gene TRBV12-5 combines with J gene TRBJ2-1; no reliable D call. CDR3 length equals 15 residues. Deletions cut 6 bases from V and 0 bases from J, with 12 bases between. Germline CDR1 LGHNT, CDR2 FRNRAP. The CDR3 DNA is TGTGCTAGTGGCCGACTCGAGAGCTCCTACAATGAGCAGTTCTTC. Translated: CASGRLESSYNEQFF.

The CDR3 DNA follows: TGTGCCAGTAGTATGGGGACTAGCGTAACCAATGAGCAGTTCTTC. Protein sequence: CASSMGTSVTNEQFF. The V gene is TRBV19, the J gene TRBJ2-1, with 10 bases identical to TRBD2. The germline CDR1 and CDR2 sequences are LNHDA and SQIVND (reference sequence). The CDR3 covers 15 residues. The trim removed 3 bases at V and 6 bases at J, leaving 5 bases unmatched. Looking up the rest from reference TRBV19 and TRBJ2-1 gives the full variable domain: DGGITQSPKYLFRKEGQNVTLSCEQNLNHDAMYWYRQDPGQGLRLIYYSQIVNDFQKGDIAEGYSVSREKKESFPLTVTSAQKNPTAFYLCASSMGTSVTNEQFFGPGTRLTVL.

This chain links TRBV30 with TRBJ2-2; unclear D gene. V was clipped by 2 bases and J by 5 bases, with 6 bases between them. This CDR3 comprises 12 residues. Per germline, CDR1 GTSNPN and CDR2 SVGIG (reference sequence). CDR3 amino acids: CAWSRDTGELFF. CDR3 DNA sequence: TGTGCCTGGAGTCGAGATACCGGGGAGCTGTTTTTT.

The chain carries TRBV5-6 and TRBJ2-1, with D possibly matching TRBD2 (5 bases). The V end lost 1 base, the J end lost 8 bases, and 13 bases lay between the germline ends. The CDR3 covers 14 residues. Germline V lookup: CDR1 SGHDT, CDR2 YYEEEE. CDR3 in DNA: TGTGCCAGCAGCTTGCGCCTAGCATTCTATGAGCAGTTCTTC. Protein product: CASSLRLAFYEQFF.

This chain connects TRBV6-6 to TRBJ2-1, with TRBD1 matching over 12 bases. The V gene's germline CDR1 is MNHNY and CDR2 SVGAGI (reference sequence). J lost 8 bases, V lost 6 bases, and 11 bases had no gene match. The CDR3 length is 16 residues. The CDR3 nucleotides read TGTGCCAGCAGGACCACCGGGACAGGGGGCTTCGATGAGCAGTTCTTC. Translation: CASRTTGTGGFDEQFF.

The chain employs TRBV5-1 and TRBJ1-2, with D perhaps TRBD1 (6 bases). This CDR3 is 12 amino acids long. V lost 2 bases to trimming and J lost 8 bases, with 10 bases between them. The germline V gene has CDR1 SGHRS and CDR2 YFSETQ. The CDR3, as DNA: TGCGCCAGCAGCTTATACAGGGAGGGCTACACCTTC. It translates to CASSLYREGYTF.

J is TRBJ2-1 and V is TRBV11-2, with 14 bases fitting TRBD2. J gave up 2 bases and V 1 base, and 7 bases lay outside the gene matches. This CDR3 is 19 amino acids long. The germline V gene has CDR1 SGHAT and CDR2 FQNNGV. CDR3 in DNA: TGTGCCAGCAGCTTAGCTGGACTAGCGGGAGGAGGGACCTACAATGAGCAGTTCTTC. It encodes CASSLAGLAGGGTYNEQFF.